The rows below give T cell receptor beta chains drawn from one sample of a study of identical twins. TCRdb re-derived calls from the 5' RACE reads in MiXCR, one entry per CDR3 protein. The sample has roughly 1,500,000 distinct CDR3 sequences; less than 40% are singletons. Sequencing was performed on cord blood. Receptors were obtained from a newborn girl in good health. The CDR3 runs from the conserved cysteine through the conserved F or W. The D gene is left open where the match is weak. Expanded clones get a size class; other rows say once, few or many, or leave the size out.

size | length | J | V | D | CDR3 | DNA
NA | 13 | TRBJ2-2 | TRBV20-1 | TRBD2 | CSAGLAVSGELFF | TGCAGTGCGGGACTAGCAGTGTCTGGGGAGCTGTTTTTT
NA | 18 | TRBJ1-1 | TRBV7-9 | TRBD1 | CASSPPWGQGAFNTEAFF | TGTGCCAGCAGCCCTCCCTGGGGACAGGGGGCCTTTAACACTGAAGCTTTCTTT
NA | 16 | TRBJ2-5 | TRBV10-1 | TRBD2 | CASSESTSGDPWTQYF | TGCGCCAGCAGTGAGTCGACTAGCGGGGATCCTTGGACCCAGTACTTC
few | 14 | TRBJ2-7 | TRBV7-2 | NA | CASSPGAGLYEQYF | TGTGCCAGCTCCCCTGGGGCAGGACTATACGAGCAGTACTTC
few | 15 | TRBJ2-1 | TRBV21-1 | NA | CASSKGRISYNEQFF | TGTGCCAGCAGCAAGGGGAGGATCTCCTACAATGAGCAGTTCTTC
few | 17 | TRBJ1-3 | TRBV29-1 | NA | CSVEKNWVTYSGNTIYF | TGCAGCGTTGAAAAAAATTGGGTGACTTACTCTGGAAACACCATATATTTT
NA | 14 | TRBJ2-7 | TRBV11-2 | NA | CASSLERIFYEQYF | TGTGCCAGCAGCTTAGAAAGGATTTTTTACGAGCAGTACTTC
few | 17 | TRBJ2-1 | TRBV5-1 | NA | CASSLGGVGPSYNEQFF | TGCGCCAGCAGCTTGGGGGGGGTCGGACCCTCCTACAATGAGCAGTTCTTC
many | 12 | TRBJ2-7 | TRBV29-1 | NA | CSVAGNSYEQYF | TGCAGCGTTGCTGGGAACTCCTACGAGCAGTACTTC
few | 20 | TRBJ2-1 | TRBV10-3 | NA | CAISPPGGGIRTSSYNEQFF | TGTGCCATCAGCCCTCCTGGGGGTGGGATTCGTACGAGCTCCTACAATGAGCAGTTCTTC
NA | 15 | TRBJ2-5 | TRBV7-8 | TRBD1 | CASSLSLGTEETQYF | TGTGCCAGCAGCTTAAGTCTAGGGACAGAAGAGACCCAGTACTTC
NA | 19 | TRBJ2-5 | TRBV4-2 | TRBD2 | CASSQDPGLAAPEVGEQYF | TGTGCCAGCAGCCAAGATCCCGGACTAGCGGCCCCCGAGGTGGGAGAGCAGTACTTC